Listed below are T cell receptor beta chains from one sample, sequenced in a study of resident and recirculating memory T cells in vitiligo. Sequencing used immunoSEQ multiplex PCR; TCRdb keeps in-frame clones, though not all of them. The top ten clones hold about 5% of a sample with 72,000 or so clones, just over 90% of them seen once. The sequenced sample was blood. The origin of the receptors is a male donor with vitiligo. Both conserved end residues are part of each CDR3. A D gene is named only where the DNA matches it firmly. The size field is filled for only some rows; it gives once, few, many or a size class.

j_call v_call clone_size d_call cdr3_nt cdr3_aa
TRBJ2-7 TRBV9 - - TGTGCCAGCAGCGTAATTGGGGGCCCGAGCTACGAGCAGTACTTC CASSVIGGPSYEQYF
TRBJ2-4 TRBV18 - - TGTGCCAGCTCCCTGGAAGGGGACTTCACATTTAAGATAGCCAAAAACATTCAGTACTTC CASSLEGDFTFKIAKNIQYF
TRBJ2-5 TRBV7-2 - TRBD2 TGTGCCAGCAGCTTAGCGGGGTCAAAGGGACTAGCGGGAGGGTACCAAGAGACCCAGTACTTC CASSLAGSKGLAGGYQETQYF
TRBJ2-1 TRBV27 - - TGTGCCAGCAGGATTAATAACGGGAGTCCCTACAATGAGCAGTTCTTC CASRINNGSPYNEQFF
TRBJ2-1 TRBV7-6 - TRBD2 TGTGCCAGCAGCCCGGGACTAGCGGCCTACAATGAGCAGTTCTTC CASSPGLAAYNEQFF
TRBJ2-5 TRBV29-1 - TRBD2 TGCAGCGCCGCCCCCTTTCCGGGTAGCGGGGGTAAAGAGACCCAGTACTTC CSAAPFPGSGGKETQYF
TRBJ1-5 TRBV6-5 once - TGTGCCAGCAGTATCTTTTCAGGGAAGGGGCAGCCCCAGCATTTT CASSIFSGKGQPQHF
TRBJ2-3 TRBV6-5 - - TGTGCCAGCAGACAGGGAATGAGAGATACGCAGTATTTT CASRQGMRDTQYF
TRBJ1-1 TRBV6-7 - - TGTGCCAGCAGTAAACAGGGTAAGGACACTGAAGCTTTCTTT CASSKQGKDTEAFF
TRBJ1-5 TRBV2 - TRBD1 TGTGCCAGCAAAGGGACAGGAAATCAGCCCCAGCATTTT CASKGTGNQPQHF
TRBJ2-7 TRBV9 - - TGTGCCAGCAGCGTAGTTCCAGGGGCCTACGAGCAGTACTTC CASSVVPGAYEQYF
TRBJ2-7 TRBV27 - - TGTGCCAGCAGACCCCCGGGACACCATTACGAGCAGTACTTC CASRPPGHHYEQYF
TRBJ2-7 TRBV4-2 - TRBD2 TGTGCCAGCAGCCCGGCTAGCGGGAGGGCCGGGACCTACGAGCAGTACTTC CASSPASGRAGTYEQYF
TRBJ2-5 TRBV18 - TRBD2 TGTGCCAGCTCCCCTCGGGAGGCCCCAAGTGAGACCCAGTACTTC CASSPREAPSETQYF
TRBJ2-7 TRBV5-4 once TRBD1 TGTGCCAGCAGACCAGGGACAGGGGGCTCTCTCGAGCAGTACTTC CASRPGTGGSLEQYF
TRBJ2-2 TRBV21-1 - - TGTGCCAGCAGCAAAGGGAGAGGGAGCGGGGAGCTGTTTTTT CASSKGRGSGELFF
TRBJ1-5 TRBV29-1 - - TGCAGCGCAACCCATGGCTTTGGTCAGCCCCAGCATTTT CSATHGFGQPQHF
TRBJ2-1 TRBV5-1 - TRBD2 TGCGCCAGCAGTAGCGGGAGGTACAATGAGCAGTTCTTC CASSSGRYNEQFF
TRBJ2-5 TRBV6-6 - - TGTGCCAGCAGTTACGAGGAACAAGAGACCCAGTACTTC CASSYEEQETQYF
TRBJ2-1 TRBV11-2 - TRBD2 TGTGCCAGCAGCTCGCTAGCGGGAGCGTCCTACAATGAGCAGTTCTTC CASSSLAGASYNEQFF
TRBJ2-2 TRBV6-1 - - TGTGCCAGCAGTGAAACCCTGGGGGGCGGGGAGCTGTTTTTT CASSETLGGGELFF
TRBJ1-1 TRBV18 - - TGTGCCAGCGCCCGGACGGAGGAGGCGAACACTGAAGCTTTCTTT CASARTEEANTEAFF
TRBJ1-2 TRBV6-5 - TRBD1 TGTGCCAGCAGTTACATATTTTTCGACAGGGTTTATGGCTACACCTTC CASSYIFFDRVYGYTF
TRBJ1-2 TRBV5-4 - - TGTGCCAGCAGCTTGGAACAGTCTAACTATGGCTACACCTTC CASSLEQSNYGYTF
TRBJ1-2 TRBV6-4 - - TGTGCCAGCAGTGACTCGGACAGTTTCCCTCAAAGTGGCTACACCTTC CASSDSDSFPQSGYTF
TRBJ2-7 TRBV29-1 - TRBD2 TGCAGCGTTGAAGATCTTAGTAGCGGGAGCGGACGCTACGAGCAGTACTTC CSVEDLSSGSGRYEQYF
TRBJ2-7 TRBV18 - - TGTGCCAGCTCACCACCGGGGCTAGCGATTTCCCTCCTGTACTTC CASSPPGLAISLLYF
TRBJ1-3 TRBV11-2 - - TGTGCCAGCAGCTTAGGCGTGAACACCATATATTTT CASSLGVNTIYF
TRBJ2-7 TRBV2 few - TGTGCCAGCAGTGATCGGGACGAGCAGTACTTC CASSDRDEQYF
TRBJ2-2 TRBV19 - TRBD2 TGTGCCAGCAAGACTAGCGCCACCGGGGAGCTGTTTTTT CASKTSATGELFF
TRBJ2-2 TRBV27 - TRBD2 TGTGCCAGCAGTTTACGGTGGCTAGCGGGAGACGCCGGGGAGCTGTTTTTT CASSLRWLAGDAGELFF
TRBJ1-2 TRBV9 - - TGTGCCAGCAACAGGGATTTCTATGGCTACACCTTC CASNRDFYGYTF
TRBJ2-5 TRBV11-2 - - TGTGCCAGCAGCGAGACTAGGCAGATCGGGACCCAGTACTTC CASSETRQIGTQYF